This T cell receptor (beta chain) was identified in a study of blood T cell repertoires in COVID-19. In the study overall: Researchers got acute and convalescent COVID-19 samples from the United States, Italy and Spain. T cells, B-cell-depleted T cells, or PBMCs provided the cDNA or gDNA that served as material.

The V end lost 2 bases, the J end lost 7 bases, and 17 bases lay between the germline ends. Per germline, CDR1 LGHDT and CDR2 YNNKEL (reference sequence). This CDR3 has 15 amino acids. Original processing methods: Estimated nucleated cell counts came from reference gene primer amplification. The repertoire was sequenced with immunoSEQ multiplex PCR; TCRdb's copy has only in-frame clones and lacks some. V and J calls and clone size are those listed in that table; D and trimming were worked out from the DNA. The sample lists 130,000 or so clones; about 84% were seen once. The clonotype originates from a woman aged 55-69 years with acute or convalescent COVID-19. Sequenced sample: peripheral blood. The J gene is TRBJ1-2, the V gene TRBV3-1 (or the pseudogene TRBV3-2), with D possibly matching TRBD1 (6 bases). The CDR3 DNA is TGTGCCAGCAGCCAATGGAAACGAGACAGGACTGGCTACACCTTC. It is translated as CASSQWKRDRTGYTF.